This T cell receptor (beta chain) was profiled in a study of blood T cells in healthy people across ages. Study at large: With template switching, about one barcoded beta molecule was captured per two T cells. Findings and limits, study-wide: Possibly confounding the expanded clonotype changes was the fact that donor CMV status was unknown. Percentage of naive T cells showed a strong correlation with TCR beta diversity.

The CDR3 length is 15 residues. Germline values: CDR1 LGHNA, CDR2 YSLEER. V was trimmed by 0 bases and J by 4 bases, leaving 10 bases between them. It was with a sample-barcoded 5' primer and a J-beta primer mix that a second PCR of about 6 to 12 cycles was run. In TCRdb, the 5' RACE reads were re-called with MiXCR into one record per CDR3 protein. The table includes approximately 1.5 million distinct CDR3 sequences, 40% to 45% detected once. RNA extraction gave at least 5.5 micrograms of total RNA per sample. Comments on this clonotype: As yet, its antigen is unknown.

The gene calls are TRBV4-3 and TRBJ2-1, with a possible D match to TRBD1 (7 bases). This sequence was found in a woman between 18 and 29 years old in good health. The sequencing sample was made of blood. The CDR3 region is CASSQEGGQYNEQFF. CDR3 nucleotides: TGCGCCAGCAGCCAAGAGGGGGGACAGTACAATGAGCAGTTCTTC.